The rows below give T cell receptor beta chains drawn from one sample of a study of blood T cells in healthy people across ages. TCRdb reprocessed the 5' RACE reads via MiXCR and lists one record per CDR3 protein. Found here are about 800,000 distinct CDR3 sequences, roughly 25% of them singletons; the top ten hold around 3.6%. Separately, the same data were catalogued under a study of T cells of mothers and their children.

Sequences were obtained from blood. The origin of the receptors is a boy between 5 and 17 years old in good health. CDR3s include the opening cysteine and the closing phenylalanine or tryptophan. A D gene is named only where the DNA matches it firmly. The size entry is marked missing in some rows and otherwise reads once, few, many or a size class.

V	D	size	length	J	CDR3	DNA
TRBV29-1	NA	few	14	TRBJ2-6	CSAMQEAGANVLTF	TGCAGCGCCATGCAGGAGGCTGGGGCCAACGTCCTGACTTTC
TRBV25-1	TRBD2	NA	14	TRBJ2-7	CASSEFGTSDEQYF	TGTGCCAGCAGTGAATTCGGGACTAGCGACGAGCAGTACTTC
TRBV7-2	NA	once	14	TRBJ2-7	CASSPPPGNYEQYF	TGTGCCAGCAGCCCTCCCCCGGGAAACTACGAGCAGTACTTC
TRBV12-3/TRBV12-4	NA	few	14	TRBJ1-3	CASSPGTVGNTIYF	TGTGCCAGCAGTCCCGGGACGGTTGGAAACACCATATATTTT
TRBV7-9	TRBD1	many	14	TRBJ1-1	CASSLGQGRTEAFF	TGTGCCAGCAGCTTAGGACAGGGGAGGACTGAAGCTTTCTTT
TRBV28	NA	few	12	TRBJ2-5	CASKRQGGTQYF	TGTGCCAGCAAACGACAGGGAGGGACCCAGTACTTC
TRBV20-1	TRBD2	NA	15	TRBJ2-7	CSASKPSGVRNEQYF	TGCAGTGCTAGCAAGCCTAGCGGGGTTCGCAACGAGCAGTACTTC
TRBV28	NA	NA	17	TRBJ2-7	CASSLKSRLKTTLEQYF	TGTGCCAGCAGTTTAAAGAGTCGACTAAAAACTACGCTCGAGCAGTACTTC
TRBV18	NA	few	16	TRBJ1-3	CACSPTGTASGNTIYF	TGTGCCTGCTCACCAACCGGGACGGCCTCTGGAAACACCATATATTTT
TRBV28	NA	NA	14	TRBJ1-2	CASSFSWGNYGYTF	TGTGCCAGCAGTTTCTCGTGGGGTAACTATGGCTACACCTTC
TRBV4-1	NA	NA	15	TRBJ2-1	CASSRTQVSYNEQFF	TGCGCCAGCAGCCGCACTCAGGTTTCCTACAATGAGCAGTTCTTC
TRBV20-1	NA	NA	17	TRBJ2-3	CSARAHWRVPSTDTQYF	TGCAGTGCTAGAGCGCATTGGCGGGTCCCTAGCACAGATACGCAGTATTTT
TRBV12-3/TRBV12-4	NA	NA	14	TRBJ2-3	CASTARILLNTQYF	TGTGCCAGCACAGCGCGAATTCTACTCAATACGCAGTATTTT
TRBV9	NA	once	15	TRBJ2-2	CASSVGATHTGELFF	TGTGCCAGCAGCGTAGGGGCAACGCACACCGGGGAGCTGTTTTTT
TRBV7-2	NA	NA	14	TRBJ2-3	CASSPRQVPDTQYF	TGTGCCAGCAGCCCTAGGCAGGTCCCAGATACGCAGTATTTT
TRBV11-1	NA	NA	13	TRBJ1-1	CANSWDGGTEAFF	TGTGCCAACAGCTGGGACGGGGGCACTGAAGCTTTCTTT
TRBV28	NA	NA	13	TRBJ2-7	CASSRYRSYEQYF	TGTGCCAGCAGCCGCTATAGGTCCTACGAGCAGTACTTC
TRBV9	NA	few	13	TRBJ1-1	CASSVNGYTEAFF	TGTGCCAGCAGCGTCAACGGGTACACTGAAGCTTTCTTT
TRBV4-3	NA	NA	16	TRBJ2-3	CASSQAYWVLADTQYF	TGCGCCAGCAGCCAAGCGTACTGGGTACTGGCAGATACGCAGTATTTT
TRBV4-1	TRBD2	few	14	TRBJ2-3	CASSRAGAGDTQYF	TGCGCCAGCAGTCGAGCGGGAGCCGGAGATACGCAGTATTTT
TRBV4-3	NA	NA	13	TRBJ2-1	CASSQDLNYEQFF	TGCGCCAGCAGCCAAGACCTGAACTATGAGCAGTTCTTC
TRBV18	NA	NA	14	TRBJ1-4	CASKPQGLREKLFF	TGTGCCAGCAAACCTCAGGGCCTACGCGAAAAACTGTTTTTT
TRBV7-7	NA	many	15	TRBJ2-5	CASSSRRGSQETQYF	TGTGCTAGCAGCTCACGACGAGGCAGCCAAGAGACCCAGTACTTC
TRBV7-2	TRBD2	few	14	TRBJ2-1	CATRLAGVRNEQFF	TGTGCCACCCGACTAGCGGGAGTAAGAAATGAGCAGTTCTTC
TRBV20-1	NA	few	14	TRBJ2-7	CSASGSRGAYEQYF	TGCAGTGCTAGCGGCTCTAGGGGAGCCTACGAGCAGTACTTC
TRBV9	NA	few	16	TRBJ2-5	CASSVSGDRMEETQYF	TGTGCCAGCAGCGTTTCGGGAGACAGGATGGAAGAGACCCAGTACTTC
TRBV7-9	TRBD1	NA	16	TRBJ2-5	CASSLLPGQATETQYF	TGTGCCAGCAGCTTATTACCGGGACAGGCTACAGAGACCCAGTACTTC
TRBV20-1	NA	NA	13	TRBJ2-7	CSARVPPTYEQYF	TGCAGTGCTAGAGTCCCACCAACCTACGAGCAGTACTTC
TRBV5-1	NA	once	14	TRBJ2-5	CASSRRDLEETQYF	TGCGCCAGCAGCCGGCGGGACTTAGAAGAGACCCAGTACTTC
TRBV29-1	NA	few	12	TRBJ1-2	CSALTDSYGYTF	TGCAGCGCTCTGACAGATTCGTATGGCTACACCTTC
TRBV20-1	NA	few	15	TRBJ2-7	CSARGDSAGSYEQYF	TGCAGTGCTAGAGGTGACTCGGCGGGAAGCTACGAGCAGTACTTC
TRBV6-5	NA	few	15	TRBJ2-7	CASRVSHYGVGEQYF	TGTGCCAGCAGAGTCTCCCACTACGGGGTTGGGGAGCAGTACTTC
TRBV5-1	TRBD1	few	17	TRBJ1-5	CASSFGTGDGLDQPQHF	TGCGCCAGCAGCTTCGGGACAGGGGATGGGTTGGATCAGCCCCAGCATTTT
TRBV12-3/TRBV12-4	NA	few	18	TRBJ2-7	CASSPSTGTSGTHYEQYF	TGTGCCAGCAGCCCCTCCACAGGGACGAGCGGGACGCACTACGAGCAGTACTTC
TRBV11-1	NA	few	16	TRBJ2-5	CASSLSATDGPGRQYF	TGTGCCAGCAGCTTATCGGCTACCGACGGTCCTGGACGTCAGTACTTC
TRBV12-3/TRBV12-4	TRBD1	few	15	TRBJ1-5	CASSPPGGEVQPQHF	TGTGCCAGCAGCCCACCAGGGGGGGAGGTTCAGCCCCAGCATTTT
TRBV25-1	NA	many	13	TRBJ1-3	CASSSTPGNTIYF	TGTGCCAGCAGTTCCACCCCGGGAAACACCATATATTTT
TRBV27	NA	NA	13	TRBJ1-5	CASSLGSDQPQHF	TGTGCCAGCAGTTTAGGGTCCGATCAGCCCCAGCATTTT
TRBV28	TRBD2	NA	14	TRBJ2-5	CATSSGGLQETQYF	TGTGCCACCTCTAGCGGGGGGCTCCAAGAGACCCAGTACTTC
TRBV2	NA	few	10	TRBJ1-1	CASVEAEAFF	TGTGCCAGCGTAGAGGCTGAAGCTTTCTTT
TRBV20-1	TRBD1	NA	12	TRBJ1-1	CSARGDRGEGFF	TGCAGTGCTAGGGGTGACAGGGGAGAAGGTTTCTTT